These 27 T cell receptor beta chains share one sample of origin, sequenced in a study of T cell changes during pregnancy in multiple sclerosis. Some clones are missing from TCRdb's copy, which holds only in-frame ones; the method was immunoSEQ multiplex PCR. This table has about 59,000 clones, about 91% appearing once. The sample consisted of peripheral blood, taken before pregnancy. All receptors derive from a female donor with multiple sclerosis, enrolled in a pregnancy study.

The chain carries TRBV6-6 and TRBJ2-3; the D is unclear. With 0 bases removed from V and 6 bases from J, the gap between germline ends came to 7 bases. CDR3 length: 13 residues. Germline V lookup: CDR1 MNHNY, CDR2 SVGAGI (reference sequence). CDR3 nucleotide sequence: TGTGCCAGCAGTTACTCCCCCCAGGATACGCAGTATTTT. Its protein is CASSYSPQDTQYF.

This chain uses TRBV4-3 with TRBJ1-1; 7 bases are shared with TRBD1. This CDR3 contains 13 residues. Per germline, CDR1 LGHNA and CDR2 YSLEER. The V gene end was trimmed by 3 bases and the J gene end by 4 bases; junction bases not matched to a gene: 2. The chain's CDR3 is CASSQEGATEAFF. The CDR3 DNA sequence: TGCGCCAGCAGCCAGGAGGGGGCCACTGAAGCTTTCTTT.

This chain connects TRBV27 to TRBJ2-1; TRBD2 matches at 9 bases. Per germline, CDR1 MNHEY and CDR2 SMNVEV (reference sequence). With 7 bases clipped from V and 5 bases from J, the junction kept 6 bases outside the gene matches. CDR3 size: 14 residues. CDR3 nucleotide sequence: TGTGCCAGCAACGTAGCGGGGGTGCACAATGAGCAGTTCTTC. This encodes CASNVAGVHNEQFF.

CDR3 sequence (DNA): TGTGCCAGCAGCCCGGGACTAGCGGGGGCCTACGAGCAGTACTTC. It is translated as CASSPGLAGAYEQYF. This sequence joins TRBV9 and TRBJ2-7; TRBD2 matches at 14 bases. The V gene end was trimmed by 4 bases and the J gene end by 2 bases; junction bases not matched to a gene: 2. This CDR3 has 15 residues. From germline, CDR1 is SGDLS and CDR2 YYNGEE.

V usage is TRBV7-3 and J usage is TRBJ2-3, with TRBD1 matching 9 bases. J gave up 1 base and V 3 bases, and 2 bases lay outside the gene matches. This CDR3 has 15 residues. Germline loops: CDR1 SGHTA, CDR2 FQGTGA. The CDR3 nucleotides read TGTGCCAGCAGCTTGTGGACAGGGGGCACAGATACGCAGTATTTT. This encodes CASSLWTGGTDTQYF. Combining the CDR3 with reference TRBV7-3 and TRBJ2-3 gives the whole variable domain GAGVSQTPSNKVTEKGKYVELRCDPISGHTALYWYRQSLGQGPEFLIYFQGTGAADDSGLPNDRFFAVRPEGSVSTLKIQRTERGDSAVYLCASSLWTGGTDTQYFGPGTRLTVL.

V gene TRBV9 combines with J gene TRBJ1-1, with D perhaps TRBD1 (5 bases). The V gene's germline CDR1 is SGDLS and CDR2 YYNGEE. Trimming cost V 3 bases and J 1 base, with 19 bases left between them. The length of the CDR3 is 17 residues. CDR3 protein: CASSGGFGGKGNTEAFF. Here the CDR3 DNA reads TGTGCCAGCAGCGGCGGGTTCGGGGGAAAGGGGAACACTGAAGCTTTCTTT.

The chain links TRBV5-1 to TRBJ2-5, with D uncertain. Between the trimmed V and J ends, which lost 3 bases and 9 bases, there was a span of 18 bases. Germline V CDR1 and CDR2: SGHRS, YFSETQ. The length of the CDR3 is 14 residues. The DNA for the CDR3 is TGCGCCAGCAGCTCGCCCCGCGGCGACCGGGCCCAGTACTTC. The encoded protein is CASSSPRGDRAQYF.

The rearrangement links TRBV6-1 to TRBJ1-3; D is possibly TRBD1 (5 bases). Germline CDR1 reads MNHNS; CDR2 reads SASEGT. The CDR3 contains 13 residues. Trimming took off 7 bases at V and 2 bases at J, with 9 bases between the two ends. The chain's CDR3 is CASTGTPGNTIYF. DNA for the CDR3: TGTGCCAGCACCGGGACTCCTGGAAACACCATATATTTT.

This chain uses TRBV9 with TRBJ1-1; 10 nucleotides agree with TRBD1. Germline V gives CDR1 SGDLS, CDR2 YYNGEE. The CDR3 is 15 amino acids. With V trimmed by 2 bases and J by 5 bases, 6 bases remained unmatched. This CDR3 is CASSVAGQGWTEAFF. CDR3 DNA sequence: TGTGCCAGCAGCGTGGCGGGACAGGGGTGGACTGAAGCTTTCTTT. The full variable domain, with the rest looked up from reference TRBV9 and TRBJ1-1, is DSGVTQTPKHLITATGQRVTLRCSPRSGDLSVYWYQQSLDQGLQFLIQYYNGEERAKGNILERFSAQQFPDLHSELNLSSLELGDSALYFCASSVAGQGWTEAFFGQGTRLTVV.

J is TRBJ1-2 and V is TRBV6-5; perhaps TRBD1 as D (5 bases). Looked up from germline, CDR1 is MNHEY and CDR2 is SVGAGI. V was shortened by 0 bases and J by 3 bases, with 8 bases between the two germline ends. The CDR3 runs to 14 residues. The CDR3 protein is CASSYSQGDYGYTF. DNA for the CDR3: TGTGCCAGCAGTTACTCCCAGGGTGACTATGGCTACACCTTC.

This clone was found many times. The CDR3 DNA is TGTGCCAGCAGTGACGGGACTAGCGGGGGGGCAGATACGCAGTATTTT. As protein: CASSDGTSGGADTQYF. This chain joins TRBV6-4 and TRBJ2-3, with 16 positions matching TRBD2. The V segment lost 2 bases and the J segment 4 bases; nucleotides outside the gene matches: 0. The CDR3 spans 16 residues. CDR1 and CDR2 from the germline V gene are MRHNA and SNTAGT.

J is TRBJ1-2 and V is TRBV9; weak D call: TRBD1 (5 bases). The V end was cut by 6 bases, the J end by 5 bases, with 14 bases between. This CDR3 is 13 amino acids long. Looked up from germline, CDR1 is SGDLS and CDR2 is YYNGEE. The CDR3 sequence is CASNAGRDYGYTF. In DNA form, the CDR3 reads TGTGCCAGCAACGCGGGGCGGGATTATGGCTACACCTTC.

CDR3 residues: CASSPRQGGTNEKLFF. The CDR3 region has the DNA TGTGCCAGCAGCCCACGACAGGGAGGTACTAATGAAAAACTGTTTTTT. V usage is TRBV9 and J usage is TRBJ1-4; 7 nucleotides agree with TRBD1. V trimming: 4 bases; J trimming: 2 bases; junction bases outside the gene matches: 8. This CDR3 contains 16 residues. Germline lookup yields CDR1 SGDLS and CDR2 YYNGEE.

The V call is TRBV9, the J call TRBJ1-6; 10 bases line up with TRBD1. The V and J ends lost 4 bases and 8 bases, in that order; junction bases with no gene match: 6. This CDR3 has 15 residues. The germline V gene has CDR1 SGDLS and CDR2 YYNGEE. The CDR3 is CASSRTGGTDSPLHF. Here the CDR3 DNA reads TGTGCCAGCAGCAGGACAGGGGGTACCGATTCACCCCTCCACTTT.

The chain is built from TRBV9 and TRBJ2-7; no clear D. Germline V gene lookup returns CDR1 SGDLS and CDR2 YYNGEE. This CDR3 has 15 amino acids. The V end was cut by 4 bases, the J end by 0 bases, with 14 bases between. In DNA, the CDR3 is TGTGCCAGCAGCCTCCGCCGTTACAGCTCCTACGAGCAGTACTTC. It encodes CASSLRRYSSYEQYF. Drawing the rest from reference TRBV9 and TRBJ2-7, the complete variable domain is DSGVTQTPKHLITATGQRVTLRCSPRSGDLSVYWYQQSLDQGLQFLIQYYNGEERAKGNILERFSAQQFPDLHSELNLSSLELGDSALYFCASSLRRYSSYEQYFGPGTRLTVT.

The chain has TRBV9 and TRBJ2-6, with D possibly TRBD1 on 5 matching bases. Germline V gene sequence: CDR1 SGDLS, CDR2 YYNGEE. Trimming cost V 0 bases and J 4 bases, with 8 bases left between them. This CDR3 has 15 amino acids. CDR3 bases: TGTGCCAGCAGCGTAGAGGGGTCAGGGGCCAACGTCCTGACTTTC. It yields the protein CASSVEGSGANVLTF.

This chain connects TRBV9 to TRBJ2-3; perhaps TRBD1 as D (6 bases). This CDR3 comprises 15 residues. CDR1 is SGDLS, CDR2 YYNGEE, per germline. V was pared by 2 bases and J by 2 bases, with 12 bases between. The CDR3 bases are TGTGCCAGCAGCGTTGTGGGGGCCTACACAGATACGCAGTATTTT. The encoded protein is CASSVVGAYTDTQYF.

This clone has just one count. The V and J genes are TRBV27 and TRBJ2-3, with TRBD2 identical over 12 bases. Germline V gene lookup returns CDR1 MNHEY and CDR2 SMNVEV (reference sequence). The CDR3 sequence is 17 residues long. V dropped 5 bases and J dropped 4; count of bases not matched to a gene: 10. The CDR3 loop is CASSEPGLAGPADTQYF. The CDR3 bases are TGTGCCAGCAGTGAACCGGGACTAGCGGGCCCCGCAGATACGCAGTATTTT.

The chain is built from TRBV6-6 and TRBJ1-1; 8 bases align to TRBD1. CDR3 length equals 15 residues. Germline values: CDR1 MNHNY, CDR2 SVGAGI (reference sequence). Trimming took 2 bases from V and 5 from J; bases not matched to a gene: 7. CDR3 loop: CASSYLRTGRTEAFF. The CDR3, as DNA: TGTGCCAGCAGTTACCTTAGGACAGGGCGGACTGAAGCTTTCTTT.

This chain uses TRBV7-2 with TRBJ1-5; 9 bases align to TRBD1. The junction had 7 bases not matched to a gene; V was cut back by 7 bases and J by 3 bases. This CDR3 comprises 15 residues. Per the germline V gene, CDR1 is SGHTA and CDR2 is FQGNSA. CDR3 sequence reads: CASTEGTGTNQPQHF. The DNA of the CDR3 is TGTGCCAGCACCGAGGGGACAGGGACCAATCAGCCCCAGCATTTT.

This rearrangement joins TRBV2 to TRBJ1-5; D is unresolved. The CDR3 is made up of 15 amino acids. Looked up from germline, CDR1 is SNHLY and CDR2 is FYNNEI. V was cut by 6 bases and J by 3 bases, with 15 bases left in between. This CDR3 is CASRISHVLNQPQHF. The CDR3 region has the DNA TGTGCCAGCAGAATTAGCCACGTACTCAATCAGCCCCAGCATTTT.

For the CDR3, the DNA is TGTGCCAGCAGTGAGGGGCGGCGAACCTATGGCTACACCTTC. Encoded protein: CASSEGRRTYGYTF. V usage is TRBV6-1 and J usage is TRBJ1-2, with D possibly matching TRBD1 (5 bases). The CDR3 length is 14 residues. V was trimmed by 3 bases and J by 4 bases, leaving 12 bases between them. Germline V gene data show CDR1 as MNHNS and CDR2 as SASEGT.

The chain couples TRBV19 to TRBJ1-5; a possible D gene is TRBD1 (6 bases). CDR1 is LNHDA, CDR2 SQIVND, per germline (reference sequence). This CDR3 spans 15 amino acids. V was trimmed by 4 bases and J by 3 bases, leaving 13 bases between them. CDR3 in DNA: TGTGCCAGTAGTAAGCGGGGGGCGAACAATCAGCCCCAGCATTTT. Amino acid sequence: CASSKRGANNQPQHF.

V gene TRBV5-1 combines with J gene TRBJ1-2; D remains unclear. Germline lookup yields CDR1 SGHRS and CDR2 YFSETQ. Trimming removed 4 bases at V and 8 bases at J, with 12 bases between. The CDR3 is 12 amino acids. CDR3 nucleotides: TGCGCCAGCAGCGTGGACCAGGAAGGCTACACCTTC. Its protein product is CASSVDQEGYTF.

The V gene is TRBV28, the J gene TRBJ1-5, with a possible D match to TRBD1 (6 bases). Germline CDR1 reads MDHEN; CDR2 reads SYDVKM. With 2 bases removed from V and 3 bases from J, the gap between germline ends came to 11 bases. CDR3 size: 15 residues. This CDR3 reads CASSLPRQANQPQHF. CDR3 in DNA: TGTGCCAGCAGTTTACCCAGACAGGCCAATCAGCCCCAGCATTTT. Combining the CDR3 with reference TRBV28 and TRBJ1-5 gives the whole variable domain DVKVTQSSRYLVKRTGEKVFLECVQDMDHENMFWYRQDPGLGLRLIYFSYDVKMKEKGDIPEGYSVSREKKERFSLILESASTNQTSMYLCASSLPRQANQPQHFGDGTRLSIL.

The V and J genes are TRBV4-1 and TRBJ1-1, with D perhaps TRBD1 (5 bases). The CDR3 covers 14 residues. Trimming removed 6 bases from V and 0 bases from J, with 11 bases in between. Looked up from germline, CDR1 is MGHRA and CDR2 is YSYEKL. The CDR3 loop is CASRGPLMNTEAFF. CDR3 in DNA: TGCGCCAGCAGGGGGCCTCTAATGAACACTGAAGCTTTCTTT.

The gene calls are TRBV9 and TRBJ2-2, with 9 nucleotides matching TRBD2. The CDR3 sequence is 17 residues long. Per germline, CDR1 SGDLS and CDR2 YYNGEE. V lost 4 bases to trimming and J lost 0 bases; unmatched junction nucleotides: 7. CDR3 amino acids: CASSMTVAGANTGELFF. The CDR3 coding sequence is TGTGCCAGCAGCATGACAGTAGCGGGGGCGAACACCGGGGAGCTGTTTTTT.